This T cell receptor beta chain was found in a study of neurological immune-mediated disorders. cDNA synthesis was performed by 5'RACE with 10-nucleotide random UMIs. Using its own MiXCR run on the 5' RACE reads, TCRdb lists one record per CDR3 protein. The sample shows fewer than 85,000 distinct CDR3 sequences, 4% to 6% of them seen only once. CDR1 and CDR2 from the germline V gene are DFQATT and SNEGSKA (reference sequence). This CDR3 has 14 residues. V shed 1 base and J shed 1 base, with 5 bases lying between them. This clonotype was seen ten or more times. The sample taken for sequencing was PBMCs. The sequence derives from a woman in her twenties or thirties with multiple sclerosis. The chain couples TRBV20-1 to TRBJ2-6; D unresolved. CDR3 residues: CSARAGSGANVLTF. The CDR3 region has the DNA TGCAGTGCTAGAGCGGGTTCTGGGGCCAACGTCCTGACTTTC.